Here is one T cell receptor beta chain with its context. The sample comes from a study of control samples from healthy donors and cancer patients. V was pared by 1 base and J by 6 bases, with 5 bases between. CDR3 length equals 12 residues. Germline values: CDR1 SGHVS, CDR2 FQNEAQ. Method: immunoSEQ multiplex PCR; TCRdb's copy keeps in-frame clones and lacks some. The sample has around 100,000 clones, approximately 90% seen once; the top ten hold under 20%. The clonotype was recovered from a man aged 55 to 70 with lung cancer. This rearrangement joins TRBV7-8 to TRBJ2-3; no reliable D call. Sequenced input: PBMCs. The CDR3 here is CASSLETDTQYF. CDR3 in DNA: TGTGCCAGCAGCTTAGAGACCGATACGCAGTATTTT.